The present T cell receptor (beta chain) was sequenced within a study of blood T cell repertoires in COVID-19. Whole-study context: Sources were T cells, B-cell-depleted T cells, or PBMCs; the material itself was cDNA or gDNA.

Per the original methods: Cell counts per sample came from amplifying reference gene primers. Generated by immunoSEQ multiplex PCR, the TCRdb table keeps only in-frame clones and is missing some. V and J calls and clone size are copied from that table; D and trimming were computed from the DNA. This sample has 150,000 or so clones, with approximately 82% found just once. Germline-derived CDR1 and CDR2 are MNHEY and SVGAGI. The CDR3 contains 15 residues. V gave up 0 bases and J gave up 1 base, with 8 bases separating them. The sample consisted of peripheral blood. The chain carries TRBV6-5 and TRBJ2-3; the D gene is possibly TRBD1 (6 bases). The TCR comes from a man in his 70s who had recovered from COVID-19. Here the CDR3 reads CASSYSNRGTDTQYF. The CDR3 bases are TGTGCCAGCAGTTACTCGAACAGGGGCACAGATACGCAGTATTTT.